The clone carrying this T cell receptor (beta chain) has a single count. No antigen is known for it. Trimming pared 4 bases from V and 5 bases from J, leaving 15 bases between. Germline loops: CDR1 MGHRA, CDR2 YSYEKL. The CDR3 is 14 residues long. The record originates from a study of graft-versus-host responses after intestinal transplantation. On the study more broadly: As for transplant type, recipients had multivisceral, liver-intestinal, or isolated intestinal grafts. Every one of the recipients received anti-thymocyte globulin induction and afterwards took tacrolimus and steroids for around three years. Findings of the study overall: Recipient marrow harbored GvH clones, some of which surfaced first in ileum or blood. Allograft clonal ratios (graft-versus-host to host-versus-graft) were high in patients who had graft-donor T cell macrochimerism.

Profiling relied on immunoSEQ multiplex PCR, and the TCRdb table lists in-frame clones only, not all of them. The table includes approximately 74,000 clones, 92% detected once. The input for sequencing was PBMCs, taken 98 days after intestinal transplantation. The receptor comes from a human patient who received an intestinal transplant, so some T cells may come from the graft donor. V usage is TRBV4-1 and J usage is TRBJ2-7; D gene uncertain. The CDR3: CASSPGPSVHEQYF. CDR3 sequence (DNA): TGCGCCAGCAGCCCTGGACCAAGCGTCCACGAGCAGTACTTC.